The next 19 T cell receptor beta chains were all read from a single sample in a study of neurological immune-mediated disorders. TCRdb re-derived calls from the 5' RACE reads in MiXCR, one entry per CDR3 protein. Among more than 30,000 distinct CDR3 sequences listed, 13% were seen once. This sample's time point: technical triplicate 2. Sequencing was carried out using CD4+ T cells from blood. The receptors derive from a female donor with HTLV-1-associated myelopathy (HAM/TSP).

The sample holds many counts of this clonotype. CDR3: CASSQEYEQYF. CDR3 DNA: TGTGCCAGCAGCCAAGAGTACGAGCAGTACTTC. The J gene is TRBJ2-7, the V gene TRBV3-1; no firm D call. V shed 0 bases and J shed 4 bases, with 1 base lying between them. There are 11 residues in the CDR3. Per germline, CDR1 LGHDT and CDR2 YNNKEL (reference sequence).

The sample holds many counts of this clonotype. The chain links TRBV28 to TRBJ2-5; 8 nucleotides agree with TRBD1. This CDR3 comprises 16 residues. CDR1 is MDHEN and CDR2 is SYDVKM in the germline V gene. The J segment lost 4 bases and the V segment lost 6 bases, leaving 13 bases of the junction unmatched. CDR3 in amino acids: CASRARPGTGGETQYF. The CDR3 DNA reads TGTGCCAGCAGAGCTCGACCCGGGACAGGAGGAGAGACCCAGTACTTC.

At least ten counts were recorded for this clonotype. The rearrangement uses TRBV20-1 and TRBJ2-5; D possibly corresponds to TRBD2 (6 bases). The CDR3 has 15 residues. The V gene's germline CDR1 is DFQATT and CDR2 SNEGSKA (reference sequence). The germline V and J ends were trimmed by 3 bases and 2 bases, with 16 bases remaining between them. CDR3 loop: CSASSLATNQETQYF. The DNA of the CDR3 is TGCAGTGCTAGCTCTCTAGCGACCAATCAAGAGACCCAGTACTTC.

This clonotype was seen at least ten times. The chain uses TRBV11-2 and TRBJ1-4; D is perhaps TRBD1 (6 bases). V was trimmed by 5 bases and J by 5 bases, leaving 12 bases between them. The CDR3 length is 14 residues. Per germline, CDR1 SGHAT and CDR2 FQNNGV. The CDR3 DNA follows: TGTGCCAGCAGCCCGGACAGAGCGAATGAAAAACTGTTTTTT. Its protein is CASSPDRANEKLFF.

This clonotype was seen ten or more times. The chain has TRBV20-1 and TRBJ2-1; D tentatively reads TRBD1 or TRBD2 (5 bases each). Germline V gives CDR1 DFQATT, CDR2 SNEGSKA (reference sequence). Deletions cut 6 bases from V and 5 bases from J, with 14 bases between. The CDR3 spans 13 residues. The CDR3 sequence is CSASSGTHNEQFF. The CDR3 region has the DNA TGCAGTGCAAGCTCCGGGACCCACAATGAGCAGTTCTTC.

This clonotype counts as medium-sized (0.01 to 0.1%). V gene TRBV14 combines with J gene TRBJ2-3, with D uncertain. Germline-derived CDR1 and CDR2 are SGHDN and FVKESK. V lost 0 bases and J lost 6, with 7 bases in between. This CDR3 has 13 amino acids. The CDR3 region is CASSQDLGDTQYF. The CDR3 nucleotides read TGTGCCAGCAGCCAAGATCTGGGGGATACGCAGTATTTT.

This clonotype was recorded many times. The chain combines TRBV29-1 with TRBJ2-7; the match to TRBD1 covers 7 bases. The CDR3 loop spans 12 amino acids. CDR1 and CDR2 from the germline V gene are SQVTM and ANQGSEA. V lost 3 bases to trimming and J lost 5 bases; unmatched junction nucleotides: 4. As DNA, the CDR3 is TGCAGCGTTGAGCGACAGGGCGACGAGCAGTACTTC. It codes for CSVERQGDEQYF.

This clonotype showed up many times. The chain recombines TRBV5-6 with TRBJ2-2; 15 bases are shared with TRBD2. V lost 4 bases and J lost 2; bases outside the gene matches: 9. The CDR3 consists of 19 residues. Germline-derived CDR1 and CDR2 are SGHDT and YYEEEE. Here the CDR3 DNA reads TGTGCCAGCAGCGGGCATCCGGGACTAGCGGGGGGCAACACCGGGGAGCTGTTTTTT. The encoded protein is CASSGHPGLAGGNTGELFF.

This clonotype was recorded at least ten times. At one of its ends the junction is not consistent with the germline gene, which may arise from a read error. The chain links TRBV7-9 to TRBJ2-3, with 9 bases that match TRBD2. The germline gives CDR1 SEHNR, CDR2 FQNEAQ (reference sequence). The length of the CDR3 is 15 residues. The CDR3 sequence: CASSQTGTSRDTQYF. Written as DNA, the CDR3 is TGTGCCAGCAGCCAGACCGGGACTAGCAGAGATACGCAGTATTTT.

This clonotype was seen repeatedly, ten times or more. This sequence joins TRBV10-3 and TRBJ1-3; D gene unclear. This CDR3 is 15 amino acids long. The germline V and J ends were trimmed by 4 bases and 0 bases, with 10 bases remaining between them. Germline assignment: CDR1 ENHRY and CDR2 SYGVKD. CDR3 coding DNA: TGTGCCATCAGTGGTGGGTACCTCTCTGGAAACACCATATATTTT. This codes for CAISGGYLSGNTIYF.

At least ten counts were recorded for this clonotype. The genes are TRBV20-1 and TRBJ2-7; 10 bases line up with TRBD1. This CDR3 contains 15 residues. The germline V gene has CDR1 DFQATT and CDR2 SNEGSKA (reference sequence). The J segment lost 2 bases and the V segment lost 0 bases, leaving 4 bases of the junction unmatched. CDR3 in amino acids: CSARDQGQGTYEQYF. CDR3 sequence (DNA): TGCAGTGCTAGAGATCAGGGACAGGGGACCTACGAGCAGTACTTC.

In this sample, this clonotype turned up many times. The chain combines TRBV20-1 with TRBJ2-7; D is unclear. Germline CDR1 DFQATT, CDR2 SNEGSKA (reference sequence). The CDR3 is 10 residues long. The germline V and J ends were trimmed by 4 bases and 8 bases, with 9 bases remaining between them. The CDR3 protein is CSAIDTQQYF. CDR3 nucleotides: TGCAGTGCTATAGACACGCAGCAGTACTTC.

This clonotype is labeled medium-sized. The rearrangement links TRBV7-8 to TRBJ2-5; 9 bases match TRBD1. Per the germline V gene, CDR1 is SGHVS and CDR2 is FQNEAQ. V was pared by 5 bases and J by 4 bases, with 11 bases of the junction left unmatched. The CDR3 totals 16 residues. The CDR3 DNA follows: TGTGCCAGCAGCAACCTGATTGGGGACAGGGTAGAGACCCAGTACTTC. It specifies CASSNLIGDRVETQYF.

In its sample, this clonotype is medium-sized. V gene TRBV12-3 or TRBV12-4 combines with J gene TRBJ2-3; D gene uncertain. CDR3 length equals 12 residues. V gave up 3 bases and J gave up 1 base, with 2 bases separating them. Here the CDR3 DNA reads TGTGCCAGCAGTTTCGGCACAGATACGCAGTATTTT. Its protein is CASSFGTDTQYF.

This clonotype was observed at least ten times. The chain is built from TRBV20-1 and TRBJ1-5; D unresolved. The germline V gene has CDR1 DFQATT and CDR2 SNEGSKA (reference sequence). The V gene lost 1 base and the J gene lost 2 bases, with 9 bases spanning the gap. The CDR3 covers 14 residues. The CDR3 region has the DNA TGCAGTGCTAGAGTCGGGAGGGGCAATCAGCCCCAGCATTTT. Translation: CSARVGRGNQPQHF.

In its sample, this clonotype was seen many times. The V gene is TRBV7-9, the J gene TRBJ1-1; TRBD1 matches 8 bases. V gave up 7 bases and J gave up 5 bases; unmatched junction bases: 9. The CDR3 is 14 residues long. Germline assignment: CDR1 SEHNR and CDR2 FQNEAQ (reference sequence). Written as DNA, the CDR3 is TGTGCCAGCACCGACACCAACAGGGGGACTGAAGCTTTCTTT. This translates into CASTDTNRGTEAFF.

This clonotype qualifies as medium-sized. This rearrangement joins TRBV10-3 to TRBJ2-7; no reliable D call. The V end lost 2 bases, the J end lost 6 bases, and 11 bases lay between the germline ends. CDR3 length equals 13 residues. Germline V gene lookup returns CDR1 ENHRY and CDR2 SYGVKD. The CDR3 sequence: CAISEPPAAEQYF. The CDR3, as DNA: TGTGCCATCAGTGAGCCCCCAGCAGCCGAGCAGTACTTC.

This clonotype occurred many times. The rearrangement uses TRBV20-1 and TRBJ2-6; 7 nucleotides match TRBD1. The V gene's germline CDR1 is DFQATT and CDR2 SNEGSKA (reference sequence). CDR3 size: 16 residues. V trimming: 2 bases; J trimming: 2 bases; junction bases outside the gene matches: 6. The CDR3 region is CSARPPTGAGANVLTF. The DNA of the CDR3 is TGCAGTGCTAGACCACCCACAGGGGCTGGGGCCAACGTCCTGACTTTC.

The sample holds many counts of this clonotype. This chain connects TRBV5-1 to TRBJ2-3; TRBD2 matches 11 bases. The V gene end was trimmed by 1 base and the J gene end by 1 base; junction bases not matched to a gene: 2. This CDR3 is 16 amino acids long. Germline loops: CDR1 SGHRS, CDR2 YFSETQ. In nucleotides, the CDR3 is TGCGCCAGCAGCTTGACACTAGCGGGAGGCACAGATACGCAGTATTTT. This encodes CASSLTLAGGTDTQYF. Full variable domain (outside the CDR3, taken from reference TRBV5-1 and TRBJ2-3): KAGVTQTPRYLIKTRGQQVTLSCSPISGHRSVSWYQQTPGQGLQFLFEYFSETQRNKGNFPGRFSGRQFSNSRSEMNVSTLELGDSALYLCASSLTLAGGTDTQYFGPGTRLTVL.